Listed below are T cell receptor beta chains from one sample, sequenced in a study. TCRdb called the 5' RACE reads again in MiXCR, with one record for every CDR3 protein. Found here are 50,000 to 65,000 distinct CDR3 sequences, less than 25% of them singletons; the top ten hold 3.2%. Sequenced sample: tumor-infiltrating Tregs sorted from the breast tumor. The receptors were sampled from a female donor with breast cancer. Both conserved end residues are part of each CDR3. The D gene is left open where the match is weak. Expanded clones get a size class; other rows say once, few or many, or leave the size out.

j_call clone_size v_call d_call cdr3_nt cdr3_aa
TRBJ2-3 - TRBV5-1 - TGCGCCAGCAGCTTGGACAACACAGATACGCAGTATTTT CASSLDNTDTQYF
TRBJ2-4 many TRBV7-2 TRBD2 TGTGCCAGCAGCTTAACACTAGCGGATGTAGCCAAAAACATTCAGTACTTC CASSLTLADVAKNIQYF
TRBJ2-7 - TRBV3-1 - TGTGCCAGCAGCCAAGTGGGACCCTCCGACGAGCTGTACTTC CASSQVGPSDELYF
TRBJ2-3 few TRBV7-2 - TGTGCCAGCAGCTTAGCAGGGTCAGATACGCAGTATTTT CASSLAGSDTQYF
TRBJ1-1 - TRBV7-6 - TGTGCCAGCAGCTTCCGGAGGGGATCTGGGGCTTTCTTT CASSFRRGSGAFF
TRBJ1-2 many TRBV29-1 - TGCAGCGTTGGGGCGGGACGGTCACGACCGGTCGCCTTC CSVGAGRSRPVAF
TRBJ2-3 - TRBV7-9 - TGTGCCAGCAGCCCCTCGTCAGATACGCAGTATTTT CASSPSSDTQYF
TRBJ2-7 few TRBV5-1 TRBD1 TGCGCCAGCAGCCCGCTCTTCAGGGGGACGTACGAGCAGTACTTC CASSPLFRGTYEQYF
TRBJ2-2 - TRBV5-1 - TGCGCCAGCGAACATCAGGTGAACACCGGGGAGCTGTTTTTT CASEHQVNTGELFF
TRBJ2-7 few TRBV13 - TGTGCCAGCAGCCCAAACCAGGGGCAGCAGTACTTC CASSPNQGQQYF
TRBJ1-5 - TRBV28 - TGTGCCAGCAGTTTAAGATATCAGCCCCAGCATTTT CASSLRYQPQHF
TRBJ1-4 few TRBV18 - TGTGCCAGCGCTCAGGGAACGTATGAAAAACTGTTTTTT CASAQGTYEKLFF
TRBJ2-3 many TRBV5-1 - TGCGCCAGCAGCTCCGCAGAGTATGTGGCAGATACGCAGTATTTT CASSSAEYVADTQYF
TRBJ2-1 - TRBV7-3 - TGTGCCAGCAGTGACATGCGAGGCGATGAGCAGTTCTTC CASSDMRGDEQFF
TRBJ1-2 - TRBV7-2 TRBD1 TGTGCCAGCAGCTCCCGACAGGGTGACGGGGGCTACACCTTC CASSSRQGDGGYTF
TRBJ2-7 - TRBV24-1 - TGTGCCTCATGTGAGGGGCTCTACGAGCAGTACTTC CASCEGLYEQYF
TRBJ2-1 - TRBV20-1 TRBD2 TGCAGTGCTCCGTCGGTGGCTAGCGGGGGGGGTGAGCAGTTCTTC CSAPSVASGGGEQFF
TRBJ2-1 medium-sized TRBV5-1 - TGCGCCAGCAGCCCGGGGGCCCCCTGGGATGAGCAGTTCTTC CASSPGAPWDEQFF
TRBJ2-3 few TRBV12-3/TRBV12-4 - TGTGCCAGCACCCTGAGTGATACGCAGTATTTT CASTLSDTQYF
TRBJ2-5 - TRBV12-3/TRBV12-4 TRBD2 TGTGCCAGCACCTGGGGGACTATTGAGACCCAGTACTTC CASTWGTIETQYF
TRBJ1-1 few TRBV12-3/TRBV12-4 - TGTGCCAGCAGTTACGACAGAACTAACACTGAGGCTTTCTTT CASSYDRTNTEAFF
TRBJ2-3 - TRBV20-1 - TGCAGTGCTATTCGAGGTCGGGGAGATACGCAGTATTTT CSAIRGRGDTQYF
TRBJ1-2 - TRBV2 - TGTGCCAGCAGGAAACTACAGGGTTCTGACTATGGCTACACCTTC CASRKLQGSDYGYTF
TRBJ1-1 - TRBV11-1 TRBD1 TGTGCCAGCAGCTGCCCCCACTATTCCGACAGGGCCTACTCTGAAGCTTTCTTT CASSCPHYSDRAYSEAFF
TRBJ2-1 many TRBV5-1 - TGCGCCAGCAGTTATCCCCGGGACTTCTACAATGAGCAGTTCTTC CASSYPRDFYNEQFF
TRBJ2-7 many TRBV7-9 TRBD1 TGTGCCAGCAGCTTAAGTGGACAGGGCTACGAGCAGTACTTC CASSLSGQGYEQYF
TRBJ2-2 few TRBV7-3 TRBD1 TGTGCCAGCAGCTCGTCGTCGGGACAGATGAACACCGGGGAGCTGTTTTTT CASSSSSGQMNTGELFF
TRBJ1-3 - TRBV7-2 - TGTGCCAGCAGCTTAGAGGGCAGCTCTGGAAACACCATATATTTT CASSLEGSSGNTIYF
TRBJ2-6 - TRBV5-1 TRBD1 TGCGCCAGCAGCAACCCCCTCCGGGACAGGAACTCTGGGGCCAACGTCCTGACTTTC CASSNPLRDRNSGANVLTF
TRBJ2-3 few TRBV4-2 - TGTGCCAGCAGCCAAGATTTGCGGATCACAGATACGCAGTATTTT CASSQDLRITDTQYF
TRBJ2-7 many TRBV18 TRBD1 TGTGCCAGCTCACCGACAGGGCGGGAGCAGTACTTC CASSPTGREQYF
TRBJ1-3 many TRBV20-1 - TGCAGTGCTTCTGCTGGAAACACCATATATTTT CSASAGNTIYF
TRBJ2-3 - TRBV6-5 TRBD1 TGTGCCAGCAGTTACCGACAGGGGAGGGATACGCAGTATTTT CASSYRQGRDTQYF
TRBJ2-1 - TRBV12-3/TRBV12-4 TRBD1 TGTGCCAGCAGTCCAGGACAGGGGATGAATGAGCAGTTCTTC CASSPGQGMNEQFF
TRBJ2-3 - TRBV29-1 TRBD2 TGCAGCGTTGAAGCGGGAGGAGGCACAGATACGCAGTATTTT CSVEAGGGTDTQYF
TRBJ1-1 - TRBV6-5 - TGTGCCAGCAGGGACGGCGAGCGGGGCACTGAAGCTTTCTTT CASRDGERGTEAFF
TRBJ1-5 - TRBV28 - TGTGCCAGCAGGGGGAGCCGGGAGTATCAGCCCCAGCATTTT CASRGSREYQPQHF
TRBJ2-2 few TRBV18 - TGTGCCAGCTCACCACTCGGTGCAGGCCTAACGACCGGGGAGCTGTTTTTT CASSPLGAGLTTGELFF
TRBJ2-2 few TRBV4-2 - TGTGCCAGCAGCCAAGAGAGGGCAGTAGAGTCCGGGGAGCTGTTTTTT CASSQERAVESGELFF
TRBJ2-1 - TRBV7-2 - TGTGCCAGCAGCTTAGCGCGGCCTACTACCAATCAACAGTTCTTC CASSLARPTTNQQFF
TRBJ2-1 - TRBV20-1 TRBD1 TGCAGTGCTAGAGACGGGACAGGGAGCTACAATGAGCAGTTCTTC CSARDGTGSYNEQFF
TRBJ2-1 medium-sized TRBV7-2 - TGTGCCAGCGGCGCGTACAATGAGCAGTTCTTC CASGAYNEQFF
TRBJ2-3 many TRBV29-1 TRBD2 TGCAGCGTTGAAGGTCTAGCGGGAGAACGCCCAGATACGCAGTATTTT CSVEGLAGERPDTQYF
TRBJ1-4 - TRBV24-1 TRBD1 TGTGCCACCAGTGATTCCGGGACAGCTAATGAGAAACTGTTTTTT CATSDSGTANEKLFF
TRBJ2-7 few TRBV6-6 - TGTGCCAGCACTAGGGACGGCGGAGAGCAGTACTTC CASTRDGGEQYF
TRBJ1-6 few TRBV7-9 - TGTGCCAGCAGCTTAGAAGGGAGAAATTCACCCCTCCACTTT CASSLEGRNSPLHF
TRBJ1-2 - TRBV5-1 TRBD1 TGCGCCAGCAGTTCGGGACAGACCTATGGCTACACCTTC CASSSGQTYGYTF
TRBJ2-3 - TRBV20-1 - TGCAGTGCTAGAGATTTGAAGGGCTCCGAGGCAGATACGCAGTATTTT CSARDLKGSEADTQYF
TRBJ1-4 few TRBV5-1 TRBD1 TGCGCCAGCAGCCCCAGAGGGGACAGCTATGAAAAACTGTTTTTT CASSPRGDSYEKLFF